The clone carrying this T cell receptor beta chain was observed a few times. J lost 8 bases, V lost 5 bases, and 6 bases had no gene match. CDR3 length: 14 amino acids. Germline CDR1 SGHVS, CDR2 FNYEAQ. This record comes from a study of blood T cell repertoires in COVID-19. Study background: Whether acute or convalescent, the COVID-19 samples came from the United States, Italy and Spain. PBMCs, B-cell-depleted T cells, or T cells provided the cDNA or gDNA that made up the material.

Original processing notes: Reference gene primers were amplified, and this amplification served to estimate nucleated cell counts. Sequencing was performed with immunoSEQ multiplex PCR; in TCRdb, only in-frame clones are kept and a portion is missing. The DNA gave D and trimming, while V, J and clone size come from that table. The table includes 200,000 to 250,000 clones, approximately 77% detected once. The sequence was obtained from an elderly woman with acute or convalescent COVID-19. The chain combines TRBV7-6 with TRBJ2-1, with 10 bases identical to TRBD2. The sample comprised peripheral blood. The CDR3 nucleotides read TGTGCCAGCAGCGCTAGCGGGGGATCCGATGAGCAGTTCTTC. The encoded protein is CASSASGGSDEQFF.